The 24 T cell receptor beta chains below come from one sample, sequenced in a study of T-cell reconstitution after alpha-beta-depleted transplantation in children. Unique molecular identifiers tagged the TCRbeta library. One entry per CDR3 protein, called by TCRdb with MiXCR from the PCR reads. The data hold some 290,000 distinct CDR3 sequences, with over 20% observed a single time. Sequencing used PBMCs, mostly from graft donor cells, obtained 180 days after TCRalphabeta/CD19-depleted stem cell transplant. Every receptor here comes from a male patient under 18 who had a stem cell transplant for acute lymphoblastic leukemia, so the T cells may come from the graft donor.

This clonotype was observed many times. The chain combines TRBV5-1 with TRBJ1-4; TRBD1 agrees at 8 bases. V shed 2 bases and J 5 bases; nucleotides not matched to a gene: 5. Germline-derived CDR1 and CDR2 are SGHRS and YFSETQ. The CDR3 covers 15 residues. The CDR3 region has the DNA TGCGCCAGCAGCTTACTTCAGGGGGCGAATGAAAAACTGTTTTTT. This sequence encodes CASSLLQGANEKLFF.

The sample holds a few counts of this clonotype. The J gene is TRBJ1-6, the V gene TRBV15; D ambiguous. CDR1 and CDR2 (germline): LNHNV, YYDKDF (reference sequence). This CDR3 comprises 14 residues. The V end lost 0 bases, the J end lost 7 bases, and 7 bases lay between the germline ends. The CDR3 bases are TGTGCCACCAGCAGAGATCACCTCAATTCACCCCTCCACTTT. Translation: CATSRDHLNSPLHF.

The chain couples TRBV9 to TRBJ2-5; TRBD1 matches at 8 bases. The CDR3 is made up of 15 amino acids. CDR1 and CDR2 (germline): SGDLS, YYNGEE. V shed 0 bases, J shed 5 bases, and the junction held 6 bases outside the gene matches. CDR3 DNA: TGTGCCAGCAGCGTAGAGGCCAGGGGGCGGGAGACCCAGTACTTC. It encodes CASSVEARGRETQYF.

This CDR3 is CASSLDGTTYNEQFF. The CDR3 DNA is TGCGCCAGCAGCTTGGACGGGACGACCTACAATGAGCAGTTCTTC. The genes are TRBV5-1 and TRBJ2-1; either TRBD1 or TRBD2 may supply D (5 bases each). Germline V gene sequence: CDR1 SGHRS, CDR2 YFSETQ. Trimming stripped 0 bases from V and 2 bases from J, with 9 bases between. This CDR3 has 15 amino acids.

The chain is built from TRBV27 and TRBJ2-7, with 7 bases fitting TRBD1. In germline, CDR1 is MNHEY, CDR2 SMNVEV (reference sequence). The CDR3 totals 15 residues. The V segment lost 5 bases and the J segment 3 bases; nucleotides outside the gene matches: 10. CDR3 protein: CASSPWDSTDYEQYF. CDR3 bases: TGTGCCAGCAGTCCGTGGGACAGCACTGACTACGAGCAGTACTTC.

V is TRBV27 and J is TRBJ2-4, with unresolved D. V lost 6 bases to trimming and J lost 0 bases, with 15 bases between them. The CDR3 consists of 16 residues. Germline V CDR1 and CDR2: MNHEY, SMNVEV (reference sequence). The CDR3 DNA reads as TGTGCCAGCAGCCTACAAGGGCGGATAGCCAAAAACATTCAGTACTTC. Amino acid sequence: CASSLQGRIAKNIQYF.

The genes are TRBV27 and TRBJ2-1, with 9 positions matching TRBD2. The CDR3 runs 16 residues. V lost 3 bases to trimming and J lost 8 bases; unmatched junction nucleotides: 11. CDR1 and CDR2 (germline): MNHEY, SMNVEV (reference sequence). DNA of the CDR3: TGTGCCAGCAGTTTCTCCTTGGGACTAGCATCCTATGAGCAGTTCTTC. Protein: CASSFSLGLASYEQFF.

The chain recombines TRBV15 with TRBJ2-1; possibly TRBD2 for D (5 bases). V was trimmed by 0 bases and J by 8 bases, leaving 11 bases between them. The length of the CDR3 is 14 residues. Germline V gene sequence: CDR1 LNHNV, CDR2 YYDKDF (reference sequence). In DNA, the CDR3 is TGTGCCACCAGCAGAGAAATAGCGATCGATGAGCAGTTCTTC. Its protein is CATSREIAIDEQFF.

The chain couples TRBV9 to TRBJ2-1; no reliable D call. Germline V gives CDR1 SGDLS, CDR2 YYNGEE. Trimming removed 4 bases from V and 5 bases from J, with 16 bases in between. This CDR3 contains 15 residues. The CDR3 DNA follows: TGTGCCAGCAGCCAACCGCTAGGAGTTCACAATGAGCAGTTCTTC. As protein: CASSQPLGVHNEQFF. The full variable domain, completed using reference TRBV9 and TRBJ2-1, is DSGVTQTPKHLITATGQRVTLRCSPRSGDLSVYWYQQSLDQGLQFLIQYYNGEERAKGNILERFSAQQFPDLHSELNLSSLELGDSALYFCASSQPLGVHNEQFFGPGTRLTVL.

This clonotype was detected a few times. J is TRBJ2-3 and V is TRBV7-9, with 7 bases identical to TRBD1. Losses at the gene ends were 2 bases for V and 2 bases for J; bases not matched to a gene: 10. The CDR3 is 17 amino acids. Germline lookup yields CDR1 SEHNR and CDR2 FQNEAQ (reference sequence). The CDR3, as DNA: TGTGCCAGCAGCTTAAACCCGGACAGGTACCCCACAGATACGCAGTATTTT. This codes for CASSLNPDRYPTDTQYF. The complete variable domain, with remaining parts taken from reference TRBV7-9 and TRBJ2-3, reads DTGVSQNPRHKITKRGQNVTFRCDPISEHNRLYWYRQTLGQGPEFLTYFQNEAQLEKSRLLSDRFSAERPKGSFSTLEIQRTEQGDSAMYLCASSLNPDRYPTDTQYFGPGTRLTVL.

The chain links TRBV5-5 to TRBJ2-2, with 7 bases that match TRBD2. V lost 5 bases to trimming and J lost 3 bases; unmatched junction nucleotides: 7. Germline CDR1 SGHKS, CDR2 YYEKEE (reference sequence). The CDR3 consists of 15 residues. CDR3 sequence: CASRRAGMYTGELFF. CDR3 in DNA: TGTGCCAGCAGGAGAGCGGGAATGTACACCGGGGAGCTGTTTTTT.

V gene TRBV29-1 combines with J gene TRBJ2-7; perhaps D is TRBD1 or TRBD2 (5 bases each). The CDR3 loop spans 17 amino acids. V was trimmed by 5 bases and J by 4 bases, leaving 27 bases between them. The germline V gene encodes CDR1 SQVTM and CDR2 ANQGSEA. Written as DNA, the CDR3 is TGCAGCGTTAAAGCCCGGGGTTCTCGGGGCCTGGGGTACGAGCAGTACTTC. Translated: CSVKARGSRGLGYEQYF.

This clonotype has ten or more counts. V is TRBV5-1 and J is TRBJ2-1; 7 nucleotides match TRBD2. V lost 5 bases to trimming and J lost 2 bases; unmatched junction nucleotides: 10. The germline gives CDR1 SGHRS, CDR2 YFSETQ. This CDR3 comprises 16 residues. DNA for the CDR3: TGCGCCAGCAGTCCCCTCAGCGGGACGGCCTACAATGAGCAGTTCTTC. Protein sequence: CASSPLSGTAYNEQFF. The complete variable domain, with remaining parts taken from reference TRBV5-1 and TRBJ2-1, reads KAGVTQTPRYLIKTRGQQVTLSCSPISGHRSVSWYQQTPGQGLQFLFEYFSETQRNKGNFPGRFSGRQFSNSRSEMNVSTLELGDSALYLCASSPLSGTAYNEQFFGPGTRLTVL.

The chain recombines TRBV5-6 with TRBJ2-1; D is ambiguous. This CDR3 has 15 residues. V gave up 1 base and J gave up 5 bases, with 13 bases separating them. Germline CDR1 and CDR2: SGHDT and YYEEEE. CDR3 bases: TGTGCCAGCAGCTTGCTAGGAAGAATCGACAATGAGCAGTTCTTC. Translating gives CASSLLGRIDNEQFF.

A few counts support this clonotype. The CDR3 spells CASSHDYKPGTQYF. CDR3 nucleotide sequence: TGTGCCAGCAGTCACGACTATAAGCCGGGTACGCAGTATTTT. The rearrangement joins TRBV6-2 or TRBV6-3 to TRBJ2-3; possible D gene TRBD2, 5 bases. The V end lost 5 bases, the J end lost 8 bases, and 17 bases lay between the germline ends. This CDR3 has 14 amino acids. Germline V CDR1 and CDR2: MNHEY, SVGEGT.

This chain connects TRBV29-1 to TRBJ1-5, with TRBD1 identical over 7 bases. V was clipped by 4 bases and J by 3 bases; unmatched bases: 6. The CDR3 has 14 amino acids. Germline V gene sequence: CDR1 SQVTM, CDR2 ANQGSEA. CDR3 sequence (DNA): TGCAGCGTTGCCGGGACAGCCTTCAATCAGCCCCAGCATTTT. This codes for CSVAGTAFNQPQHF.

This clonotype is a singleton in its sample. The chain carries TRBV6-1 and TRBJ2-7; 7 bases are a match to TRBD1. Trimming took 7 bases from V and 2 from J; bases not matched to a gene: 8. The CDR3 sequence is 14 residues long. Germline V CDR1 and CDR2: MNHNS, SASEGT. The CDR3 sequence is CASNPSGQTYEQYF. CDR3 DNA: TGTGCCAGCAACCCCTCGGGACAGACCTACGAGCAGTACTTC.

The chain has TRBV5-6 and TRBJ1-2, with no clear D. Trimming left V 2 bases short and J 4 bases short, with 6 bases between. The CDR3 runs to 12 residues. The germline CDR1 and CDR2 sequences are SGHDT and YYEEEE. The CDR3 loop reads CASSFSGYGYTF. Written as DNA, the CDR3 is TGTGCCAGCAGCTTCTCGGGCTATGGCTACACCTTC.

The chain employs TRBV20-1 and TRBJ2-5, with 7 bases identical to TRBD2. CDR3 size: 13 residues. Unmatched junction bases numbered 5, after V lost 6 bases and J lost 1 base. Germline V gene sequence: CDR1 DFQATT, CDR2 SNEGSKA (reference sequence). CDR3 sequence reads: CSAVRGIQETQYF. CDR3 coding DNA: TGCAGTGCGGTGCGGGGGATCCAAGAGACCCAGTACTTC.

This clonotype was detected a few times. The rearrangement uses TRBV29-1 and TRBJ2-5; D uncertain. The V and J ends lost 4 bases and 4 bases respectively, with 7 bases between them. CDR1 SQVTM and CDR2 ANQGSEA come from the germline V gene. This CDR3 is 11 amino acids long. CDR3 amino acids: CSVGWGETQYF. The CDR3 DNA reads as TGCAGCGTTGGGTGGGGAGAGACCCAGTACTTC.

The J gene is TRBJ2-5, the V gene TRBV12-3 or TRBV12-4; 7 nucleotides align to TRBD1. The CDR3 has 14 residues. V lost 6 bases to trimming and J lost 2 bases; unmatched junction nucleotides: 6. CDR3 sequence (DNA): TGTGCCAGCAGGTTAACGACAGGGCAAGAGACCCAGTACTTC. Translation: CASRLTTGQETQYF.

This chain joins TRBV5-1 and TRBJ1-2, with TRBD1 identical over 7 bases. The CDR3 covers 14 residues. The V gene's germline CDR1 is SGHRS and CDR2 YFSETQ. J was trimmed by 4 bases and V by 4 bases; bases with no gene match: 7. DNA for the CDR3: TGCGCCAGCAGCGCCGGTGACAGGGTCTATGGCTACACCTTC. Protein sequence: CASSAGDRVYGYTF.

This chain links TRBV7-9 with TRBJ2-7, with 8 bases matching TRBD1. CDR3 size: 14 residues. V lost 6 bases, J lost 3 bases, and 7 bases stayed unmatched. Germline CDR1 is SEHNR and CDR2 is FQNEAQ (reference sequence). The CDR3 loop reads CASSLTGAHYEQYF. CDR3 in DNA: TGTGCCAGCAGTCTGACAGGGGCTCACTACGAGCAGTACTTC.

The chain joins TRBV24-1 to TRBJ2-5; weak D call: TRBD1 (5 bases). V shed 12 bases and J shed 1 base, with 14 bases lying between them. CDR1 KGHDR and CDR2 SFDVKD come from the germline V gene. The length of the CDR3 is 13 residues. The CDR3 sequence: CAPIGDSQETQYF. Here the CDR3 DNA reads TGTGCCCCGATCGGCGACAGCCAAGAGACCCAGTACTTC.